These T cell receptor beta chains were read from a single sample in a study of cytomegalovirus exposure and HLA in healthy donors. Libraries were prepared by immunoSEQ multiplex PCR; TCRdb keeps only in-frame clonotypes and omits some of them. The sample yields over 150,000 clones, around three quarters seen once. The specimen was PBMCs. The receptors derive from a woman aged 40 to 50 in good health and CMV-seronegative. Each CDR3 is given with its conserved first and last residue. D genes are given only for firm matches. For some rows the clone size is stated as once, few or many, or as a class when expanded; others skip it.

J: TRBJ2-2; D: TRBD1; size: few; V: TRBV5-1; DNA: TGCGCCAGCAGCTTAGGACAGGACGGGGAGCTGTTTTTT; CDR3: CASSLGQDGELFF
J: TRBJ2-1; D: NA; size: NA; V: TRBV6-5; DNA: TGTGCCAGCACGGGGAAATACAATGAGCAGTTCTTC; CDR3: CASTGKYNEQFF
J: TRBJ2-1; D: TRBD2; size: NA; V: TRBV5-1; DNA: TGCGCCAGCAGCTTGGTAAGGCTAGCGGAGACCTACAATGAGCAGTTCTTC; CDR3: CASSLVRLAETYNEQFF
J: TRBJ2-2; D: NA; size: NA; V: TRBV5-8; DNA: TGTGCCAGCAGCTCATACAGGGTAACCCACACCGGGGAGCTGTTTTTT; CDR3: CASSSYRVTHTGELFF
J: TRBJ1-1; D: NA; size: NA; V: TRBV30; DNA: TGTGCCTGGAGGTGGAGGGCGGGCACTGAAGCTTTCTTT; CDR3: CAWRWRAGTEAFF
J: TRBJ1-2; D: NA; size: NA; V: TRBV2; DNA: TGTGCCCCTAGAAGCGGCAGACTTAATGGCTACACCTTC; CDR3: CAPRSGRLNGYTF
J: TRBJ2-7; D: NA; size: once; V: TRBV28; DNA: TGTGCCAGCAGTGATAGGGGCTACGAGCAGTACTTC; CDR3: CASSDRGYEQYF
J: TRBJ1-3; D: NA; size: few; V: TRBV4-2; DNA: TGTGCCAGCAGTCCCTTCAAAGCGGGGGGAAACACCATATATTTT; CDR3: CASSPFKAGGNTIYF
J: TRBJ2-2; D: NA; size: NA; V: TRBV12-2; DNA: TGTGCAAGTCGCCCCTACCTGGGGGGCGGGGGCGGGGAGCTGTTTTTT; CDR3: CASRPYLGGGGGELFF
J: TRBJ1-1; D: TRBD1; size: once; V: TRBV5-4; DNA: TGTGCCAGCAGCGTCGGACAGGCGAACACTGAAGCTTTCTTT; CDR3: CASSVGQANTEAFF
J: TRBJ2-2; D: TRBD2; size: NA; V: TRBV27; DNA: TGTGCCAGCAGTTCTGCTAGCGGGGGACTAAGCACCGGGGAGCTGTTTTTT; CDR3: CASSSASGGLSTGELFF
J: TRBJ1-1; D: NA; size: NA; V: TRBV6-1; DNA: TGTGCCAGCAGTTCCCTGGCAGCTTTCTTT; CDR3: CASSSLAAFF
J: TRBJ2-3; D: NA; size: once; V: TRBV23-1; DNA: TGCGCCAGCAGTCAATCGTCCCCCGGAGAAGGGGACACAGATACGCAGTATTTT; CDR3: CASSQSSPGEGDTDTQYF
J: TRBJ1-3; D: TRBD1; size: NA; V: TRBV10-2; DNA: TGCGCCAGCAGTCAACAGGGGGGAAACACCATATATTTT; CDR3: CASSQQGGNTIYF
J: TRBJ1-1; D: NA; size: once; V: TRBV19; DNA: TGTGCCAGTAGTTTAAGACAGGACACTGAAGCTTTCTTT; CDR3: CASSLRQDTEAFF
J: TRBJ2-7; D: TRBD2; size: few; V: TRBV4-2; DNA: TGTGCCAGCAGCCAAGATAGCGGGAGGGCCGTCGACGAGCAGTACTTC; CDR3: CASSQDSGRAVDEQYF